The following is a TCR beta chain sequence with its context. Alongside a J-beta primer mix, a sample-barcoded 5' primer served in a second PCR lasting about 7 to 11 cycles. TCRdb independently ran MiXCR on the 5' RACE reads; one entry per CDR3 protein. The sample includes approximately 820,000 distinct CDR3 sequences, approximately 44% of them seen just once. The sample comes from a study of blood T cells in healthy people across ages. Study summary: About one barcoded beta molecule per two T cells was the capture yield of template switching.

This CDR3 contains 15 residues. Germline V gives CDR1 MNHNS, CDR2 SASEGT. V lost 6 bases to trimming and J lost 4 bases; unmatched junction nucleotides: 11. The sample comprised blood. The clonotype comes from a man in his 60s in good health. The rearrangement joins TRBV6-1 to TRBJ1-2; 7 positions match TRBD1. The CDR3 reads CASSEVLQGPYGYTF. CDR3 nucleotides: TGTGCCAGCAGCGAGGTCCTACAGGGGCCCTATGGCTACACCTTC.